This TCR beta chain was recovered during a study of graft-versus-host responses after intestinal transplantation. Study overall: The whole recipient group had anti-thymocyte globulin induction followed by tacrolimus and steroids for two to three years.

Study-wide results and limits: Early post-transplant HvG declines tracked with peak circulating GvH clone levels.

Sequencing used immunoSEQ multiplex PCR; TCRdb keeps in-frame clones, though not all of them. The data contain over 75,000 clones, 87% of them singletons. Regarding this clone: Its antigen is not known.

V was clipped by 5 bases and J by 3 bases; unmatched bases: 8. This CDR3 has 15 residues. Germline lookup yields CDR1 SGHTA and CDR2 FQGTGA. The chain combines TRBV7-3 with TRBJ2-3, with TRBD2 identical over 7 bases. The sequence derives from a human donor who was the organ donor for an intestinal transplant. The specimen comprised unstimulated CD8+ T cells sorted from spleen or lymph node cells, sampled before transplant. The CDR3 sequence: CASSPNPGGTDTQYF. The CDR3 DNA reads TGTGCCAGCAGCCCCAATCCGGGGGGAACAGATACGCAGTATTTT.